This is a list of T cell receptor beta chains from one sample in a study of T-cell reconstitution after alpha-beta-depleted transplantation in children. MiXCR, applied by TCRdb to the PCR reads, yields one record per CDR3 protein. The sample carries about 440,000 distinct CDR3 sequences, about 40% recorded once. The sequenced sample was PBMCs, obtained before TCRalphabeta/CD19-depleted stem cell transplant. The receptors come from a girl aged 2 to 10 with aplastic anemia, due to receive a stem cell transplant. Each CDR3 is given with its conserved first and last residue. A D gene is named only where the DNA matches it firmly. The size of a clone is reported for some rows only, either as once, few or many, or as a class for expanded clones.

clone_size	d_call	v_call	j_call	cdr3_nt	cdr3_aa
few	TRBD2	TRBV4-2	TRBJ2-3	TGTGCCAGCAGCCAAGACAAAGCGGGAGGAGGCCTTCCCGGCACAGATACGCATTATTTT	CASSQDKAGGGLPGTDTHYF
many	-	TRBV12-3/TRBV12-4	TRBJ1-4	TGTGCCAGCAGGCCGTCAGCAAGGGTTCGAGGGGGAAAACTGTTTTTT	CASRPSARVRGGKLFF
many	TRBD2	TRBV5-1	TRBJ2-7	TGCGCCAGCAGCTTGGGAGGACTAGGGAGCTCCTACGAGCAGTACTTC	CASSLGGLGSSYEQYF
many	-	TRBV11-1	TRBJ2-1	TGTGCCAGCAGCTTAGGTACCAACTACAATGAGCAGTTCTTC	CASSLGTNYNEQFF
-	TRBD2	TRBV3-1	TRBJ2-3	TGTGCCAGCAGCCAGTTAGCGGGGCCTAGCACAGATACGCAGTATTTT	CASSQLAGPSTDTQYF
-	TRBD2	TRBV20-1	TRBJ2-7	TGCAGTGCTAGGACGACTAGCGTAACCTACGAGCAGTACTTC	CSARTTSVTYEQYF
many	-	TRBV20-1	TRBJ1-2	TGCAGTGCTAGAGATCGTTTCAGCGGGGACTACACCTTC	CSARDRFSGDYTF
-	-	TRBV5-6	TRBJ1-1	TGTGCCAGCAGCATGGGGACCTCGAACACTGAAGCTTTCTTT	CASSMGTSNTEAFF
-	-	TRBV20-1	TRBJ2-4	TGCAGTGCTGTGGGACGTTTCCTAGCCAAAAACATTCAGTACTTC	CSAVGRFLAKNIQYF
-	-	TRBV6-5	TRBJ2-7	TGTGCCAGCAGTTACCGCCAACGGATCCAAGATTTATACGAGCAGTACTTC	CASSYRQRIQDLYEQYF
many	-	TRBV28	TRBJ1-3	TGTGCCAGCAGTTCGGGGACACGTTACTCTGGAAACACCATATATTTT	CASSSGTRYSGNTIYF
-	-	TRBV7-7	TRBJ2-5	TGTGCCAGCAGCTTAGGGCGGAGCGCTCAAGAGACCCAGTACTTC	CASSLGRSAQETQYF
-	TRBD2	TRBV9	TRBJ2-3	TGTGCCAGCAGCGCCTCCGGGACTAGCGGGGAAACAGATACGCAGTATTTT	CASSASGTSGETDTQYF
-	TRBD2	TRBV5-1	TRBJ2-1	TGCGCCAGCAGGTACCATAGCGGGAGTTACAATGAGCAGTTCTTC	CASRYHSGSYNEQFF
-	-	TRBV6-5	TRBJ2-3	TGTGCCAGCAGTTATTTGTCTAGCGGCACAGATACGCAGTATTTT	CASSYLSSGTDTQYF
-	-	TRBV7-9	TRBJ2-2	TGTGCCAGCAGCCAACCGACGCACGGATCGAACACCGGGGAGCTGTTTTTT	CASSQPTHGSNTGELFF
many	TRBD1	TRBV12-3/TRBV12-4	TRBJ1-5	TGTGCCAGCAGCGGGACAGGGGGCAATCAGCCCCAGCATTTT	CASSGTGGNQPQHF
-	-	TRBV5-1	TRBJ1-3	TGCGCCAGCAGCGGGGGGACCCGGGACAAGGGAAACACCATATATTTT	CASSGGTRDKGNTIYF
few	-	TRBV7-6	TRBJ2-7	TGTGCCAGCAGCTTAGGATCTCGGGGGAGTTCGGCCTACGAGCAGTACTTC	CASSLGSRGSSAYEQYF
few	-	TRBV6-5	TRBJ2-1	TGTGCCAGCAGTTACCGACTAGAATCTGAGCAGTTCTTC	CASSYRLESEQFF
many	-	TRBV5-1	TRBJ2-3	TGCGCCAGCAGCCGAGAGGGGAGCACCGATACGCAGTATTTT	CASSREGSTDTQYF
many	-	TRBV4-1	TRBJ1-5	TGCGCCAGCAGCCAAGTGAATAGCAATCAGCCCCAGCATTTT	CASSQVNSNQPQHF
-	TRBD2	TRBV30	TRBJ2-3	TGTGCCTGGAGTAACTGGGCTAGCGGGAGAGTAACAGATACGCAGTATTTT	CAWSNWASGRVTDTQYF
-	-	TRBV12-3/TRBV12-4	TRBJ2-7	TGTGCCAGCAGTCCCGGGGGCTATTCGAGCTCCTACGAGCAGTATTTC	CASSPGGYSSSYEQYF
-	-	TRBV9	TRBJ1-2	TGTGCCAGCAGCGCCGCTTCGGACGGTTATGGCTACACCTTC	CASSAASDGYGYTF
few	-	TRBV6-2/TRBV6-3	TRBJ2-7	TGTGCCAGCAGTTACTCGATGGGATACGAGCAGTACTTC	CASSYSMGYEQYF
many	TRBD2	TRBV5-1	TRBJ2-5	TGCGCCAGCAGCTTGGGCGGGAGAGGCGAGACCCAGTACTTC	CASSLGGRGETQYF
once	-	TRBV5-1	TRBJ2-5	TGCGCCAGCAGCTTGAGGGGGAAGACGGAGACCCAGTACTTC	CASSLRGKTETQYF
-	-	TRBV11-2	TRBJ2-1	TGTGCCAGCAGCTATAGTAGGGCTGAGCAGTTCTTC	CASSYSRAEQFF
few	TRBD1	TRBV27	TRBJ2-4	TGTGCCAGCAGTCCTGGGACAGGGGGCGGGCAAAACATTCAGTACTTC	CASSPGTGGGQNIQYF
many	TRBD2	TRBV12-3/TRBV12-4	TRBJ2-1	TGTGCCAGCAGTTTACCGCCCTGGACTAGCGGGATCACTGAGCAGTTCTTC	CASSLPPWTSGITEQFF
-	TRBD2	TRBV28	TRBJ2-5	TGTGCCAGCAGTTTACTGCGGGGGTACCCTCTGGGGGCCCAGTACTTC	CASSLLRGYPLGAQYF
-	-	TRBV27	TRBJ1-5	TGTGCCAGCAGTTTAGAAGGGAGGGAAAATCAGCCCCAGCATTTT	CASSLEGRENQPQHF
-	TRBD2	TRBV28	TRBJ2-7	TGTGCCAGCATAGGGACTAGCGGGAGCTACGAGCAGTACTTC	CASIGTSGSYEQYF
many	TRBD1	TRBV7-9	TRBJ2-7	TGTGCCAGCAGCTCCTTGGCCGACAGGGGGGGCGAGCAGTACTTC	CASSSLADRGGEQYF
few	TRBD2	TRBV10-3	TRBJ2-5	TGTGCCATCAGTGAAGGAAGACTAGCTAAAACCTCCCAAGATACCCAGTACTTC	CAISEGRLAKTSQDTQYF
-	-	TRBV12-3/TRBV12-4	TRBJ2-3	TGTGCCAGCAGTTTATTGTCACACCCGACAGATACGCAGTATTTT	CASSLLSHPTDTQYF
many	-	TRBV11-3	TRBJ1-6	TGTGCCAGCAGCTTATCTGCATGGGGGGTTGGGAATAGTTCACCCCTCCACTTT	CASSLSAWGVGNSSPLHF
-	TRBD2	TRBV6-1	TRBJ2-7	TGTGCCAGCAGCCAACAGCGGGGAGTTGCTTACGAGCAGTACTTC	CASSQQRGVAYEQYF
-	-	TRBV6-5	TRBJ1-1	TGTGCCAGCAGTTCCACGTGGGACCGGGGTAGGGCTTTCTTT	CASSSTWDRGRAFF
-	TRBD2	TRBV10-3	TRBJ2-5	TGTGCCATCAACAGCGGGAGCATTGAGACCCAGTACTTC	CAINSGSIETQYF
-	-	TRBV7-2	TRBJ1-6	TGTGCCAGCAGCTTAGTGGCCCGGACAGTAGATTCACCCCTCCACTTT	CASSLVARTVDSPLHF
few	-	TRBV7-2	TRBJ2-1	TGTGCCACCAGCTTAGCGGAGAACTCCTACAATGAGCAGTTCTTC	CATSLAENSYNEQFF
-	-	TRBV28	TRBJ2-7	TGTGCCAGCAGTTTTTCAGGGTTCCACGAGCAGTACTTC	CASSFSGFHEQYF
few	-	TRBV27	TRBJ2-7	TGTGCCAGCAGTCCCCGAGGGGGAACGGTCTACGAGCAGTACTTC	CASSPRGGTVYEQYF
many	-	TRBV20-1	TRBJ2-3	TGCAGTGCTAGGAGAAATCCAGATACGCAGTATTTT	CSARRNPDTQYF
many	-	TRBV24-1	TRBJ2-3	TGTGCCACCAGTGATTTGACAGGGCGGAGCACAGATACGCAGTATTTT	CATSDLTGRSTDTQYF
once	-	TRBV5-6	TRBJ2-1	TGTGCCAGCAGCCACGACTACTTCATCGGCTCCTACAATGAGCAGTTCTTC	CASSHDYFIGSYNEQFF
few	TRBD2	TRBV4-1	TRBJ2-1	TGCGCCAGCAGCCGAAAAAACCCCGGGACTAGAGTCAATGAGCAGTTCTTC	CASSRKNPGTRVNEQFF
-	-	TRBV12-3/TRBV12-4	TRBJ1-6	TGTGCCAGCAGTTTGCTGGGCTCCTATAATTCACCCCTCCACTTT	CASSLLGSYNSPLHF
many	-	TRBV5-1	TRBJ2-4	TGCGCCAGCAGCATACAGGGGGGGGACATTCAGTACTTC	CASSIQGGDIQYF
-	TRBD1	TRBV3-1	TRBJ1-2	TGTGCCAGCAGCCCGGGGACAGGGGGTTCTGGCTACACCTTC	CASSPGTGGSGYTF
-	-	TRBV20-1	TRBJ2-5	TGCAGTGCTAGAGACACGGGCCCCCAAGAGACCCAGTACTTC	CSARDTGPQETQYF